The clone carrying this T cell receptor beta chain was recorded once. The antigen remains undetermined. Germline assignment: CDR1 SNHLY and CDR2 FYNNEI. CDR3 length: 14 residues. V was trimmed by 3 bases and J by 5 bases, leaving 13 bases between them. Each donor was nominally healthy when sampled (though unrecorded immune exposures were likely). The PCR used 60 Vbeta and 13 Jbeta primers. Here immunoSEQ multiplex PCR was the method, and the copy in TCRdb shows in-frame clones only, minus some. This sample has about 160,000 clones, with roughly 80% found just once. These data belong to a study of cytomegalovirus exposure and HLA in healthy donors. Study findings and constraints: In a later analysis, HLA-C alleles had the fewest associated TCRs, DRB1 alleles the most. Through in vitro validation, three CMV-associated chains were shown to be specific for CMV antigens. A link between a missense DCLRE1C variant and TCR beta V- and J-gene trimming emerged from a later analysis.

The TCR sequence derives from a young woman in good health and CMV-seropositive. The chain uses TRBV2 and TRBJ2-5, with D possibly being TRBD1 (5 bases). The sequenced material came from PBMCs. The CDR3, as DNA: TGTGCCAGCAGTGAGTTTACAGGCGCGGAGACCCAGTACTTC. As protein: CASSEFTGAETQYF.